The text below deals with one TCR beta chain. Antigen unknown. This entry comes from a study of cytomegalovirus exposure and HLA in healthy donors. Study-level points and caveats: Presence/absence analyses supposed approximately even sequencing depth among donors. TCR beta chain V- and J-gene trimming was linked, in a later analysis, to a missense variant in DCLRE1C. Listed as cytomegalovirus-associated were 164 TCR beta chains.

Both 60 Vbeta primers and 13 Jbeta primers went into the PCR. Sequencing was performed with immunoSEQ multiplex PCR; in TCRdb, only in-frame clones are kept and a portion is missing. This table has some 120,000 clones, 70% to 85% appearing once. CDR1 is KGHSH, CDR2 LQKENI, per germline. The CDR3 is 14 residues long. Between the trimmed V and J ends, which lost 5 bases and 7 bases, there was a span of 17 bases. The clonotype comes from a man younger than 30 in good health and CMV-seropositive. Specimen: PBMCs. The rearrangement links TRBV18 to TRBJ1-2; maybe TRBD1 (6 bases). The DNA for the CDR3 is TGTGCCAGCTCAACGTCCAGGGGCCGCGTTGGCTACACCTTC. It specifies CASSTSRGRVGYTF.